This T cell receptor (beta chain) was captured by sequencing in a study of Ad26.COV2.S vaccination and SARS-CoV-2 variants. Overall study context: Ad26.COV2.S, an intramuscular injection, was given once or twice 56 days apart.

With 1 base removed from V and 7 bases from J, the gap between germline ends came to 7 bases. CDR1 is DFQATT, CDR2 SNEGSKA, per germline (reference sequence). CDR3 length: 11 amino acids. Study conclusions and caveats: Researchers reported similar non-spike TCR breadth in vaccine and placebo recipients. It was vaccine recipients, not placebo recipients, who had the higher spike-specific TCR breadth.

Profiled with immunoSEQ multiplex PCR; TCRdb holds only in-frame clones, not every one. Among some 390,000 clones listed, around nine tenths were seen once. With regard to this clone: Antigen unknown.

Treatment indicated: roughly 20 received Ad26.COV2.S at low or high dose, single or two shots; about 5 received placebo; per-sample allocation not given. Following the first vaccine or placebo injection, samples were taken on day 63. Whoever gave the sample was an adult aged 18-55 years in Boston. The chain joins TRBV20-1 to TRBJ1-2, with unresolved D. Sequences were derived from peripheral blood, sampled in a trial of Ad26.COV2.S vaccine versus placebo. The clonotype was recovered from a person aged 18-60 years who received the Ad26.COV2.S COVID-19 vaccine or a placebo. Here the CDR3 reads CSARGEGGYTF. CDR3 coding DNA: TGCAGTGCTAGAGGGGAGGGTGGCTACACCTTC.